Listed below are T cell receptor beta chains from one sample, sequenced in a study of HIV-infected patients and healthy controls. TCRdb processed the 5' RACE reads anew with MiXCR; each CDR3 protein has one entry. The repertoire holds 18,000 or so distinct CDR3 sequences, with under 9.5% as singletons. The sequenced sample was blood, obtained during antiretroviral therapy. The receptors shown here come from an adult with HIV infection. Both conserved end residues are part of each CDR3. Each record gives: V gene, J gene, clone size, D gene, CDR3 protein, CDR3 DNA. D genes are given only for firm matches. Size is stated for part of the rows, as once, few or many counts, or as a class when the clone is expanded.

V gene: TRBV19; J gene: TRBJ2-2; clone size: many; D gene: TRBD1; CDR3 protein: CASRVGQAAGELFF; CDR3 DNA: TGTGCCAGTAGGGTTGGACAGGCGGCCGGGGAGCTGTTTTTT
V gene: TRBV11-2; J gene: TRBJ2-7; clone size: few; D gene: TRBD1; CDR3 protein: CASSYGNRGNEQYF; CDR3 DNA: TGTGCCAGCAGCTACGGAAACAGGGGAAACGAGCAGTACTTC
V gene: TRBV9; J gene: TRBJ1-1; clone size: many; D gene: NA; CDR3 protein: CASSATSQRGTEAFF; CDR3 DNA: TGTGCCAGCAGCGCCACGTCCCAGCGGGGCACTGAAGCTTTCTTT
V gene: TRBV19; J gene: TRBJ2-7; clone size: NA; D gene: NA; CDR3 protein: CASSGKPVGAYEQYF; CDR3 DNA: TGTGCCAGTAGTGGGAAGCCCGTTGGGGCCTACGAGCAGTACTTC
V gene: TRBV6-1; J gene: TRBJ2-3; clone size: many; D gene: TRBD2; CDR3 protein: CASRPGTSGTDTQYF; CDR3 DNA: TGTGCCAGCAGGCCCGGGACTAGCGGAACAGATACGCAGTATTTT
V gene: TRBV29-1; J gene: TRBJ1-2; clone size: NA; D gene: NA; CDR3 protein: CSVEDLPEDGYTF; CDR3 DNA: TGCAGCGTTGAAGATCTGCCAGAAGATGGCTACACCTTC
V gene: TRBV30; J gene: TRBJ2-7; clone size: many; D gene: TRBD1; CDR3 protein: CAWSKPGQGSSYEQYF; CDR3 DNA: TGTGCCTGGAGTAAGCCGGGACAGGGGTCCTCCTACGAGCAGTACTTC
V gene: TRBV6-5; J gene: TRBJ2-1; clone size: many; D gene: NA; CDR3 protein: CASSYLGEGAGSYNEQFF; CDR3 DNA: TGTGCCAGCAGTTATCTAGGGGAGGGGGCTGGTTCCTACAATGAGCAGTTCTTC
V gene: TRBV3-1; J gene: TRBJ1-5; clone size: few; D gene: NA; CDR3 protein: CASSQGYGQGNQPQHF; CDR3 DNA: TGTGCCAGCAGCCAAGGCTATGGGCAGGGGAATCAGCCCCAGCATTTT
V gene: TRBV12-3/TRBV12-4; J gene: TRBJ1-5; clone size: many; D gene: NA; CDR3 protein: CASSPDRSQPQHF; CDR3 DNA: TGTGCCAGCAGTCCAGACAGATCCCAGCCCCAGCATTTT
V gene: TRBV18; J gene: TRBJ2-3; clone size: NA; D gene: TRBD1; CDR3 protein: CASSLGQGEDTQYF; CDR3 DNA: TGTGCCAGCTCCCTCGGACAGGGGGAAGATACGCAGTATTTT
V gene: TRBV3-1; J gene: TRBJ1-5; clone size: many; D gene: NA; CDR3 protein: CASSQGDQPQHF; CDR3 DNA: TGTGCCAGCAGCCAGGGGGATCAGCCCCAGCATTTT
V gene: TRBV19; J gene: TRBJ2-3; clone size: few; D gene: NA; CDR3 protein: CASRRDSVSTDTQYF; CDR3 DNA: TGTGCCAGTAGGCGGGACAGCGTTAGCACAGATACGCAGTATTTT
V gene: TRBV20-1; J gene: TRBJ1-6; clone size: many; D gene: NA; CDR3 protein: CSAGRSVSYNSPLHF; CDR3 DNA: TGCAGTGCCGGTCGATCGGTCTCCTATAATTCACCCCTCCACTTT
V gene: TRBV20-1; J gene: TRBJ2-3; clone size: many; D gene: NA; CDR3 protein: CSARAQFTDTQYF; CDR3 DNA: TGCAGTGCTAGAGCCCAGTTCACAGATACGCAGTATTTT
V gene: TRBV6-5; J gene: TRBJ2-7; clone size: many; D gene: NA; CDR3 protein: CASSYSRPGRSSYEQYF; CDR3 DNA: TGTGCCAGCAGTTACTCGAGGCCAGGGCGATCCTCCTACGAGCAGTACTTC
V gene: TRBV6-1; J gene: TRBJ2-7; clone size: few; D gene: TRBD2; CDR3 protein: CASSDPTSVRYEQYF; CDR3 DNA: TGTGCCAGCAGTGACCCTACTAGCGTTCGATACGAGCAGTACTTC
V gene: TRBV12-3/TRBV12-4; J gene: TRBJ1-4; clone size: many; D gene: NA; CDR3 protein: CASSARDEKLFF; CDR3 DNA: TGTGCCAGCAGTGCTCGGGATGAAAAACTGTTTTTT
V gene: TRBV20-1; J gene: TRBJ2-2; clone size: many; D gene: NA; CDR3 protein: CSAGDMGVGELFF; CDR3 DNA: TGCAGTGCTGGGGACATGGGAGTGGGGGAGCTGTTTTTT
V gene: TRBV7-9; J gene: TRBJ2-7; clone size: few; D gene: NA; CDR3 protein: CASTEGGYGEQYF; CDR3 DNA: TGTGCCAGCACCGAGGGAGGTTACGGCGAGCAGTACTTC
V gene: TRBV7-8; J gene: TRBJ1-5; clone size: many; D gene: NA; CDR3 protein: CASSLVAGGGSGNQPQHF; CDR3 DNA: TGTGCCAGCAGCTTAGTGGCGGGGGGGGGAAGTGGCAATCAGCCCCAGCATTTT
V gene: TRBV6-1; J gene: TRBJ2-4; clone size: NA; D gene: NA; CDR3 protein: CASSEDLRVSGIQYF; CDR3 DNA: TGTGCCAGCAGTGAAGATCTCAGGGTATCGGGCATTCAGTACTTC
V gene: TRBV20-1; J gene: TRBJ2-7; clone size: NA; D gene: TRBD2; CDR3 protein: CSAGAFSGYAYEQYF; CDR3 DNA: TGCAGTGCTGGGGCCTTTAGCGGGTACGCCTACGAGCAGTACTTC
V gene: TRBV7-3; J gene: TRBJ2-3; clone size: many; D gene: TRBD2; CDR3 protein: CASSADSGGADTQYF; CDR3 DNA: TGTGCCAGCAGCGCGGACAGCGGGGGGGCAGATACGCAGTATTTT
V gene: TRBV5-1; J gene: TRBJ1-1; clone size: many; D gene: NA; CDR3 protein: CASSLGAARSYTEAFF; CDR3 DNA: TGCGCCAGCAGCTTGGGGGCCGCCAGGAGTTACACTGAAGCTTTCTTT
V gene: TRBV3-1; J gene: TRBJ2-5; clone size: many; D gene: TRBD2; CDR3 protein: CASSREAGVLETQYF; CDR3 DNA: TGTGCCAGCAGCCGGGAAGCGGGGGTACTTGAGACCCAGTACTTC
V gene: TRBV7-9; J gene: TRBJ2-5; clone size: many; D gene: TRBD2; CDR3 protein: CASSTRLAGAPETQYF; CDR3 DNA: TGTGCCAGCAGTACCAGACTAGCGGGGGCCCCAGAGACCCAGTACTTC
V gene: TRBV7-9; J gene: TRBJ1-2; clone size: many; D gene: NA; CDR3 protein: CASSFEGRGGYTF; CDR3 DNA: TGTGCCAGCAGCTTCGAGGGGCGCGGTGGCTACACCTTC
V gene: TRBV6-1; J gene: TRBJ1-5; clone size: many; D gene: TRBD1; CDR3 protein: CASSGQGGSNQPQHF; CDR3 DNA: TGTGCCAGTAGTGGACAGGGCGGAAGCAATCAGCCCCAGCATTTT
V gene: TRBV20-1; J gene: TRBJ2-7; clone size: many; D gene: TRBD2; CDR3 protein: CSARDLEPGLAGDEQYF; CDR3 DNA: TGCAGTGCTAGAGATCTAGAGCCGGGACTAGCGGGAGACGAGCAGTACTTC
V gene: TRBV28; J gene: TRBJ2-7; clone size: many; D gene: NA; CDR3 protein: CASSGTPAFYEQYF; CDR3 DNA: TGTGCCAGCAGCGGGACTCCCGCTTTCTACGAGCAGTACTTC
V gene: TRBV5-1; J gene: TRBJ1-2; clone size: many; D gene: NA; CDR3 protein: CASSFLQGDTLNYGYTF; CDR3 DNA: TGCGCCAGCAGCTTCTTACAGGGCGATACCCTTAACTATGGCTACACCTTC
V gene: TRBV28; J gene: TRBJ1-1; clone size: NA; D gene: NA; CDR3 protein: CASTLRPRMNTEAFF; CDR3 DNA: TGTGCCAGCACCCTTAGGCCCAGGATGAACACTGAAGCTTTCTTT
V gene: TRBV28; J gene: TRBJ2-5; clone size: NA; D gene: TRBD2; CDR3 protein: CALGASGEETQYF; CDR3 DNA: TGTGCCTTGGGGGCTAGCGGGGAAGAGACCCAGTACTTC
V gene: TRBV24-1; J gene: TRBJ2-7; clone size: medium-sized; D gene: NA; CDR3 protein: CATSEDRDGLYEQYF; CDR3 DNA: TGTGCCACCAGTGAGGACCGGGACGGACTCTACGAGCAGTACTTC
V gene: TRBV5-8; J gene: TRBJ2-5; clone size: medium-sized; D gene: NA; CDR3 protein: CASSLGRMQETQYF; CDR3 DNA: TGTGCCAGCAGCTTGGGACGGATGCAAGAGACCCAGTACTTC
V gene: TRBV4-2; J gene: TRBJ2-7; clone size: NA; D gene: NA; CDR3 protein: CASSPQPGTLSYEQYF; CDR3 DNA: TGTGCCAGCAGCCCCCAACCAGGGACACTCTCCTACGAGCAGTACTTC
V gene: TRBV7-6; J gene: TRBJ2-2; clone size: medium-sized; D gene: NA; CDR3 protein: CASTPQMGANTGELFF; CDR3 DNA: TGTGCCAGCACCCCTCAGATGGGAGCGAACACCGGGGAGCTGTTTTTT
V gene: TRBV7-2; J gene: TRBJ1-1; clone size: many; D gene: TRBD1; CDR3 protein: CASSLVKGAAEAFF; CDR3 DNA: TGTGCCAGCAGCTTAGTAAAGGGGGCGGCTGAAGCTTTCTTT
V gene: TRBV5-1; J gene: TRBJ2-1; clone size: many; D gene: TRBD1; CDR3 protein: CASSLGEWTGAKKVSYNEQFF; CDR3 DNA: TGCGCCAGCAGCTTGGGAGAGTGGACAGGGGCTAAGAAGGTCTCCTACAATGAGCAGTTCTTC
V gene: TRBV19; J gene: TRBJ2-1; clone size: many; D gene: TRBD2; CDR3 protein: CASSVKAAGIEQFF; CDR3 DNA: TGTGCCAGTAGTGTGAAAGCAGCGGGGATTGAGCAGTTCTTC
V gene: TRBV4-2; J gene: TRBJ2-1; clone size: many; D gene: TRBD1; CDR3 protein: CASSQDRTGEWNEQFF; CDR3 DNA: TGTGCCAGCAGCCAAGATAGGACAGGGGAGTGGAATGAGCAGTTCTTC
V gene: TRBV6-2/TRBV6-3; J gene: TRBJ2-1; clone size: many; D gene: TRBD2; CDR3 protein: CASSYGTSGSPNEQFF; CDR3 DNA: TGTGCCAGCAGTTACGGGACTAGCGGGAGCCCCAATGAGCAGTTCTTC
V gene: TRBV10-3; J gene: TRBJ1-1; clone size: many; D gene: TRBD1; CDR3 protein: CAISESPDRGHRAFF; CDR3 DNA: TGTGCCATCAGTGAGTCTCCGGACAGGGGGCATCGAGCTTTCTTT
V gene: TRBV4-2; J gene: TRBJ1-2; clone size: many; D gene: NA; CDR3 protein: CASSQADSEDGYTF; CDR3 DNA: TGTGCCAGCAGCCAAGCGGACTCGGAAGATGGCTACACCTTC
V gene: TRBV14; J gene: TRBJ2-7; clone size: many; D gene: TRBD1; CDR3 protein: CASSQDGRGQVSSYEQYF; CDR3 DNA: TGTGCCAGCAGCCAAGATGGTCGAGGACAGGTCAGCTCCTACGAGCAGTACTTC
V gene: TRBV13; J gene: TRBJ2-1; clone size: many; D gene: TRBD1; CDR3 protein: CASSIGTGGEQFF; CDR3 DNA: TGTGCCAGCAGCATCGGGACAGGGGGTGAGCAGTTCTTC
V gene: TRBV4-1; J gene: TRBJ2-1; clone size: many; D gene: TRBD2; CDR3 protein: CASSQVSGRRLGHNEQFF; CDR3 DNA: TGCGCCAGCAGCCAAGTTAGCGGGAGGCGGCTTGGCCACAATGAGCAGTTCTTC
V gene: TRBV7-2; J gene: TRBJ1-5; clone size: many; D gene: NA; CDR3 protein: CASSLLEGNQPQHF; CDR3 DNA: TGTGCCAGCAGCCTACTTGAGGGCAATCAGCCCCAGCATTTT
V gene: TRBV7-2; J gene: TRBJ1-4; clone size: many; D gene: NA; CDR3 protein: CASSLAGPGPIEKLFF; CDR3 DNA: TGTGCCAGCAGCTTAGCAGGTCCAGGGCCCATTGAAAAACTGTTTTTT
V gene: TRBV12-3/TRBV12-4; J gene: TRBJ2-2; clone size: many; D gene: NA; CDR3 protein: CASSFQSGELFF; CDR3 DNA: TGTGCCAGCAGCTTCCAGTCCGGGGAGCTGTTTTTT
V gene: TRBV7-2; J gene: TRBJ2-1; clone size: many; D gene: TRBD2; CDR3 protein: CASSLAGLNEQFF; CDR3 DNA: TGTGCCAGCAGTCTAGCGGGTTTAAATGAGCAGTTCTTC
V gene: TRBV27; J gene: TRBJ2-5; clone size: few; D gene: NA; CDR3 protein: CASSPTTFQETQYF; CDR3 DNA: TGTGCCAGCAGTCCTACGACCTTTCAAGAGACCCAGTACTTC